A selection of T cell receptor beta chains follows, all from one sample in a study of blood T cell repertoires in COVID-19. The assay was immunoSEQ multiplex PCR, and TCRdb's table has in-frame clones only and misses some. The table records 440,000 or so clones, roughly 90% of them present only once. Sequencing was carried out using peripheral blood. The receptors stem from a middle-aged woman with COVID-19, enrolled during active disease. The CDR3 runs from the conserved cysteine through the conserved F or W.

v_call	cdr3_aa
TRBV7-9	CASSLALASTGELFF
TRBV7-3	CASSLTPGGNTEAFF
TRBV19	CASSGQGRNEQFF
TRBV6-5	CASRRRTVMNTEAFF
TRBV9	CASAEGARSNEKLFF
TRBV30	CAWSPGGRTEAFF
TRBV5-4	CASSPGGLTRTEAFF
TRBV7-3	CASSDGPTGGYTF
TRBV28	CASSLTRGRGHQPQHF
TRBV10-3	CATGQGSQETQYF
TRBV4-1	CASSQVTATNEKLFF
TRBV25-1	CASRDRGARETQYF
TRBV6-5	CASKKDRGDNSPLHF
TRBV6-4	CASSDFETGEYEQYF
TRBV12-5	CASGLSGAETQYF
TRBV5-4	CASSFRGGNTEAFF
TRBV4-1	CASGRGTNTEAFF
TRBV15	CATGLGGNQPQHF
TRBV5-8	CASSKMSTHRPNSPLHF
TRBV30	CAWSVERGEGFKSYEQYF
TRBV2	CASRDRDYFNEQFF
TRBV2	CASSADRGLSNQPQHF
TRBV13	CASSLGQGKSYEQYF
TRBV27	CASSLLAGHTGELFF
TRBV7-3	CASSPGGGLSDTQYF
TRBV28	CASTPVNYGYTF
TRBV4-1	CASSQQGSGNTIYF
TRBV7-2	CASSLNTGRGLDSPLHF
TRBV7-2	CASSQNRVQETQYF
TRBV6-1	CASSSPDRGATEAFF